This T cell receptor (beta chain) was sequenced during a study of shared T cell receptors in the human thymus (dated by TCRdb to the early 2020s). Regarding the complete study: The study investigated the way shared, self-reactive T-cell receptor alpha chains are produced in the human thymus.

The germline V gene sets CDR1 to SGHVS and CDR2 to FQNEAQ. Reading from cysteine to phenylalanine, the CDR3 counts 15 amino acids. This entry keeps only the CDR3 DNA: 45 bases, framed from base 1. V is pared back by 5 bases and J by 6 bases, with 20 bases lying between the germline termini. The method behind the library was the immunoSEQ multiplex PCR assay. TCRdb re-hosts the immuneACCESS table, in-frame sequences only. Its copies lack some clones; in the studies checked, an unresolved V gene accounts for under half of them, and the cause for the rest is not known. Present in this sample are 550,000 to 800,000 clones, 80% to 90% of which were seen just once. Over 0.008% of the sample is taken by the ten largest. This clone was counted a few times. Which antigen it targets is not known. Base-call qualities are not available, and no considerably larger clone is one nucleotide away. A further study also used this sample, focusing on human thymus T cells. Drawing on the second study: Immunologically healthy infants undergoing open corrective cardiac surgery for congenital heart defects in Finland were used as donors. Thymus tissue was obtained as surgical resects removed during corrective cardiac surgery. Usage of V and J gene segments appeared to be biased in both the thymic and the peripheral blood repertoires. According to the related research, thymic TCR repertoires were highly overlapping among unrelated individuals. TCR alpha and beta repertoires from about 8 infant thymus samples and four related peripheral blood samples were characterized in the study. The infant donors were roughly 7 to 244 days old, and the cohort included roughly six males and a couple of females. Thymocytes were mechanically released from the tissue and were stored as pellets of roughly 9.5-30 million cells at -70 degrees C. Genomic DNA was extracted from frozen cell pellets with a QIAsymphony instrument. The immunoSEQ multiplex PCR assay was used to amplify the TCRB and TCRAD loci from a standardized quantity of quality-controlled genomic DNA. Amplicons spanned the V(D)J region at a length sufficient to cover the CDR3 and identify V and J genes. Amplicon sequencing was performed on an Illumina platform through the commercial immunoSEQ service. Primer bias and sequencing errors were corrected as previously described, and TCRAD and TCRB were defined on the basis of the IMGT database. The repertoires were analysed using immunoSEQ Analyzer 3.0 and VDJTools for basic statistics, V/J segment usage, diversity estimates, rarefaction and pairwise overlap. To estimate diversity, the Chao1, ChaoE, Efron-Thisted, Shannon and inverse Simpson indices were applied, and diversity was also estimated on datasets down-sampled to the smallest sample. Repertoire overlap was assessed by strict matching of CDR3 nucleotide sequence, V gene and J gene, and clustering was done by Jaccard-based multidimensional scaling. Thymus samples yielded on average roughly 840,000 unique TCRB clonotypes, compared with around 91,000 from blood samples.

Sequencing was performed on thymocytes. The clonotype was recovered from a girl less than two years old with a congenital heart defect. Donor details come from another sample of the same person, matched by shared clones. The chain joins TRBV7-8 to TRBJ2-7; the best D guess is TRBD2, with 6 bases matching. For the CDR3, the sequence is CASSLTLAWPPEQYF. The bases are TGTGCCAGCAGCCTAACGCTAGCGTGGCCCCCCGAGCAGTACTTC.